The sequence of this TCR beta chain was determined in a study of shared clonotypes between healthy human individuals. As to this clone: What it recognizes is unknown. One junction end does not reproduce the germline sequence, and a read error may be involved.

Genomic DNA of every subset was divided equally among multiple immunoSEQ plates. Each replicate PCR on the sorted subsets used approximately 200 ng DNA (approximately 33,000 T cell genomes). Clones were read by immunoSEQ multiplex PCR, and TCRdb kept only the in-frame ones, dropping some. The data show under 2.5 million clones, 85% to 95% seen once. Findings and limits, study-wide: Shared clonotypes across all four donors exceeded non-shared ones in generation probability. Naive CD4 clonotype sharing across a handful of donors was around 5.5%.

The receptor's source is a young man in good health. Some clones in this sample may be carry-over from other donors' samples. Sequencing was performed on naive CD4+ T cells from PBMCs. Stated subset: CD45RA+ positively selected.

The CDR3 DNA reads TGTGCCAGCAGCTTGGATGCAGCAACGAAAAACCTTCAGTACTTC. This codes for CASSLDAATKNLQYF. V usage is TRBV5-5 and J usage is TRBJ2-4, with D unresolved. CDR3 size: 15 residues. CDR1 SGHKS and CDR2 YYEKEE come from the germline V gene (reference sequence).